Listed here are 24 T cell receptor beta chains from one sample, sequenced in a study of blood T cells in healthy people across ages (dated by TCRdb to between 2014 and 2017). Library method: 5' RACE. Instrument on record: Illumina HiSeq 2500. The second PCR ran for about 6 to 12 cycles and used a J-beta primer mix along with a sample-barcoded 5' primer. The public reads were reprocessed in TCRdb via fastp at Q25 and MiXCR, keeping in-frame beta chains. Identical CDR3 protein sequences are pooled into one entry, listed with their most common genes and DNA. Recorded for this sample are about 640,000 distinct CDR3 sequences; about 53% of them occurred a single time. The leading ten clones occupy 30% to 40% of the sample. The sample taken for sequencing was blood. The receptors here all came from a man in his 60s in good health.

The chain links TRBV20-1 to TRBJ2-3; TRBD2 might be the D (6 bases). The CDR3 has 16 amino acids. Trimming pared 3 bases from V and 0 bases from J, leaving 16 bases between. Germline V CDR1 and CDR2: DFQATT, SNEGSKA (reference sequence). The CDR3 protein is CSASLKPGLSTDTQYF. CDR3 bases: TGCAGTGCTAGTCTTAAACCGGGACTTAGCACAGATACGCAGTATTTT.

This clonotype appeared a few times. The J gene is TRBJ1-4, the V gene TRBV2; TRBD1 matches 9 bases. The CDR3 length is 13 residues. Germline V gives CDR1 SNHLY, CDR2 FYNNEI. Germline trimming cut 9 bases from V and 6 bases from J; bases unmatched to any gene: 5. CDR3 in DNA: TGTGCCAGTAACAGGGGGCCGGATGAAAAACTGTTTTTT. Amino acids: CASNRGPDEKLFF.

The gene calls are TRBV28 and TRBJ1-4, with D possibly TRBD1 on 5 matching bases. Trimming removed 5 bases at V and 8 bases at J, with 12 bases between. Germline loops: CDR1 MDHEN, CDR2 SYDVKM. CDR3 length equals 13 residues. The CDR3 region is CASSQGREEKLFF. CDR3 nucleotides: TGTGCCAGCAGTCAGGGACGGGAAGAAAAACTGTTTTTT.

This clonotype has ten or more counts. V is TRBV25-1 and J is TRBJ1-4; the D is unclear. With 5 bases removed from V and 10 bases from J, the gap between germline ends came to 20 bases. The CDR3 totals 15 residues. In germline, CDR1 is MGHDK, CDR2 SYGVNS. In DNA form, the CDR3 reads TGTGCCAGCAGTCCCCGAGGACCCATGTTCGCAAAACTGTTTTTT. Translated, it gives CASSPRGPMFAKLFF.

The chain is built from TRBV9 and TRBJ2-7; 9 bases map to TRBD1. CDR3 length: 16 amino acids. Germline lookup yields CDR1 SGDLS and CDR2 YYNGEE. V lost 4 bases to trimming and J lost 5 bases; unmatched junction nucleotides: 13. CDR3 nucleotides: TGTGCCAGCAGCCTCACAGGGGGCGAGTTGAATCACGAGCAGTACTTC. It specifies CASSLTGGELNHEQYF.

The genes are TRBV5-4 and TRBJ2-6, with D unclear. The germline V gene encodes CDR1 SGHNT and CDR2 YYREEE (reference sequence). V gave up 5 bases and J gave up 0 bases, with 12 bases separating them. The CDR3 totals 16 residues. The CDR3 nucleotides read TGTGCCAGCAGGTTAGGACGGAACTCTGGGGCCAACGTCCTGACTTTC. Translating gives CASRLGRNSGANVLTF.

The gene calls are TRBV14 and TRBJ2-5, with D possibly being TRBD1 or TRBD2 (6 bases each). The CDR3 runs to 18 residues. The V gene's germline CDR1 is SGHDN and CDR2 FVKESK. Deletions cut 0 bases from V and 2 bases from J, with 19 bases between. CDR3 in DNA: TGTGCCAGCAGCCAAGAGTGGAGCGCCGGGGGCCCGCAAGAGACCCAGTACTTC. Protein product: CASSQEWSAGGPQETQYF.

The chain joins TRBV20-1 to TRBJ1-6, with a possible D match to TRBD1 (6 bases). The CDR3 length is 15 residues. Trimming cost V 3 bases and J 2 bases, with 11 bases left between them. CDR1 DFQATT and CDR2 SNEGSKA come from the germline V gene (reference sequence). CDR3 sequence (DNA): TGCAGTGCTAGCCCAGGGGTCGCCTATAATTCACCCCTCCACTTT. It specifies CSASPGVAYNSPLHF.

This sequence joins TRBV12-3 or TRBV12-4 and TRBJ1-6; D perhaps matches TRBD1 (5 bases). The CDR3 spans 14 residues. V lost 1 base to trimming and J lost 9 bases, with 10 bases between them. This CDR3 reads CASSLEGESSPLHF. The DNA of the CDR3 is TGTGCCAGCAGTTTAGAAGGGGAGAGTTCACCCCTCCACTTT.

V gene TRBV29-1 combines with J gene TRBJ1-4; tentatively, D is TRBD1 (5 bases). The CDR3 is 13 amino acids. In germline, CDR1 is SQVTM, CDR2 ANQGSEA. The germline V and J ends were trimmed by 6 bases and 3 bases, with 11 bases remaining between them. CDR3 amino acids: CSVSPGPNEKLFF. The DNA for the CDR3 is TGCAGCGTGTCTCCGGGACCTAATGAAAAACTGTTTTTT. Variable domain in full (rest from reference TRBV29-1 and TRBJ1-4): SAVISQKPSRDICQRGTSLTIQCQVDSQVTMMFWYRQQPGQSLTLIATANQGSEATYESGFVIDKFPISRPNLTFSTLTVSNMSPEDSSIYLCSVSPGPNEKLFFGSGTQLSVL.

This clonotype has just a few counts. The CDR3 protein is CASSPGRLRDTEAFF. The CDR3 nucleotides are TGCGCCAGCAGCCCGGGACGGCTGAGGGACACTGAAGCTTTCTTT. The chain is built from TRBV5-1 and TRBJ1-1, with D possibly being TRBD1 (5 bases). Germline CDR1 SGHRS, CDR2 YFSETQ. Trimming removed 4 bases from V and 3 bases from J, with 16 bases in between. The CDR3 length is 15 residues.

Regarding this clonotype: One junction end does not reproduce the germline sequence, and a read error may be involved. The J gene is TRBJ2-7, the V gene TRBV10-3; D might be TRBD1 or TRBD2, each matching 5 bases. The CDR3 has 13 amino acids. Germline values: CDR1 ENHRY, CDR2 SYGVKD. This CDR3 is CAIGTPSSHEQYF. DNA of the CDR3: TGTGCCATCGGGACCCCATCCTCCCACGAGCAGTACTTC.

This sequence joins TRBV5-5 and TRBJ2-3, with D tentatively TRBD1 or TRBD2 (5 bases each). This CDR3 has 13 residues. Germline values: CDR1 SGHKS, CDR2 YYEKEE (reference sequence). Trimming pared 5 bases from V and 3 bases from J, leaving 10 bases between. The chain's CDR3 is CASSSGTTDTQYF. The CDR3 coding sequence is TGTGCCAGCAGTTCCGGGACGACAGATACGCAGTATTTT.

The CDR3 DNA reads TGTGCCAGCAGCCCCCACGGTGGGGATACGCAGTATTTT. As protein: CASSPHGGDTQYF. This chain links TRBV3-1 with TRBJ2-3, with no clear D. Germline V gene lookup returns CDR1 LGHDT and CDR2 YNNKEL (reference sequence). The CDR3 has 13 amino acids. V was clipped by 4 bases and J by 6 bases, with 11 bases between them.

The chain combines TRBV20-1 with TRBJ1-1, with D tentatively TRBD1 (5 bases). CDR1 is DFQATT, CDR2 SNEGSKA, per germline (reference sequence). This CDR3 has 14 residues. The CDR3 coding sequence is TGCAGCCCCGGAGAGGGCGACAGGAACACTGAAGCTTTCTTT. This codes for CSPGEGDRNTEAFF.

This chain uses TRBV7-6 with TRBJ2-3; D is undetermined. The CDR3 extends over 13 amino acids. Germline CDR1 is SGHVS and CDR2 is FNYEAQ. V lost 5 bases and J 7 bases, leaving 13 bases between the germline ends. The CDR3 loop reads CASSPAPANTQYF. CDR3 in DNA: TGTGCCAGCAGCCCCGCACCGGCCAATACGCAGTATTTT.

The chain couples TRBV7-2 to TRBJ2-1, with no clear D. Trimming took off 2 bases at V and 3 bases at J, with 11 bases between the two ends. Per germline, CDR1 SGHTA and CDR2 FQGNSA. CDR3 size: 15 residues. This CDR3 is CASSLFGQDYNEQFF. The CDR3 DNA follows: TGTGCCAGCAGCTTATTCGGGCAGGACTACAATGAGCAGTTCTTC.

This chain connects TRBV28 to TRBJ1-2; the D is unclear. V lost 5 bases, J lost 3 bases, and 10 bases lay in between. The CDR3 is 13 amino acids. Germline assignment: CDR1 MDHEN and CDR2 SYDVKM. The CDR3 DNA is TGTGCCAGCAGTCCCCAACGATACTATGGCTACACCTTC. Translating gives CASSPQRYYGYTF.

This clonotype was detected only a few times. This sequence joins TRBV12-3 or TRBV12-4 and TRBJ2-1; perhaps D is TRBD1 or TRBD2 (6 bases each). There are 14 residues in the CDR3. The V gene lost 7 bases and the J gene lost 3 bases, with 13 bases spanning the gap. The CDR3 region has the DNA TGTGCCAGCAACGAGGAGGGGGACTACAATGAGCAGTTCTTC. Translating it yields CASNEEGDYNEQFF.

CDR3: CASSPESGQGTGELFF. In nucleotides, the CDR3 is TGTGCCAGCAGTCCCGAGTCCGGACAGGGAACCGGGGAGCTGTTTTTT. This rearrangement joins TRBV12-3 or TRBV12-4 to TRBJ2-2, with TRBD1 matching over 8 bases. V was pared by 5 bases and J by 5 bases, with 10 bases of the junction left unmatched. The CDR3 sequence is 16 residues long.

The chain uses TRBV5-6 and TRBJ2-3; tentative D call: TRBD2 (6 bases). Per germline, CDR1 SGHDT and CDR2 YYEEEE. This CDR3 region has 15 residues. Trimming pared 2 bases from V and 3 bases from J, leaving 13 bases between. The CDR3 spells CASSFGTLGTDTQYF. The CDR3 coding sequence is TGTGCCAGCAGCTTTGGGACTTTAGGGACAGATACGCAGTATTTT.

The chain joins TRBV5-1 to TRBJ2-4; D is unclear. The end of the DNA is better explained by TRBJ2-7, so the J call may be wrong. The CDR3 sequence is 15 residues long. Germline V gene data show CDR1 as SGHRS and CDR2 as YFSETQ. The CDR3 sequence is CASSSRTAENYEQYF. As DNA, the CDR3 is TGCGCCAGCAGCTCGCGGACGGCAGAGAACTACGAGCAGTACTTC.

The J gene is TRBJ2-1, the V gene TRBV5-1; maybe TRBD1 (5 bases). The CDR3 extends over 16 amino acids. CDR1 is SGHRS, CDR2 YFSETQ, per germline. V lost 0 bases to trimming and J lost 0 bases, with 10 bases between them. The CDR3 sequence is CASSLGGRSSYNEQFF. For the CDR3, the DNA is TGCGCCAGCAGCTTGGGGGGCCGCAGCTCCTACAATGAGCAGTTCTTC.

The chain couples TRBV3-1 to TRBJ2-1; 10 bases map to TRBD2. The CDR3 is 15 residues long. J lost 6 bases, V lost 4 bases, and 6 bases had no gene match. Germline assignment: CDR1 LGHDT and CDR2 YNNKEL (reference sequence). CDR3 sequence: CASSPLLAGSNEQFF. CDR3 coding DNA: TGTGCCAGCAGCCCCTTACTAGCGGGGTCCAATGAGCAGTTCTTC.